The 23 T cell receptor beta chains below come from one sample, sequenced in a study of read filtering for tumor transcriptome and immune sequencing. Molecular barcoded adaptors covering alpha/delta and beta/gamma chains were used on about 390 ng RNA. TCRdb re-analysed the reads in MiXCR, keeping a single row per CDR3 protein. Among about 48,000 distinct CDR3 sequences listed, about 19% were seen once. The sequencing sample was made of a population of CD138-negative cells sorted from bone marrow. The receptors stem from a donor at least 40 years old with multiple myeloma.

Judged by abundance, this clonotype is medium-sized (0.01 to 0.1%). This chain uses TRBV2 with TRBJ2-7; tentative D call: TRBD2 (5 bases). From germline, CDR1 is SNHLY and CDR2 FYNNEI. V shed 7 bases and J shed 2 bases, with 9 bases lying between them. The CDR3 length is 12 residues. DNA for the CDR3: TGTGCCAGCACCGGACTCGCCTACGAGCAGTACTTC. Amino acid sequence: CASTGLAYEQYF.

With regard to this clonotype: A clone one base away is much larger, so this may be a read error. The J gene is TRBJ2-7, the V gene TRBV24-1; 8 bases map to TRBD1. V was pared by 7 bases and J by 10 bases, with 8 bases of the junction left unmatched. Per germline, CDR1 KGHDR and CDR2 SFDVKD. This CDR3 has 12 amino acids. CDR3 sequence: CATSSDREDQYF. The CDR3 bases are TGTGCCACCAGCTCGGACAGGGAAGATCAGTACTTC.

This clonotype was counted at least ten times. This chain uses TRBV6-6 with TRBJ2-7, with D perhaps TRBD1 or TRBD2 (5 bases each). Germline V gene lookup returns CDR1 MNHNY and CDR2 SVGAGI (reference sequence). Between the trimmed V and J ends, which lost 2 bases and 5 bases, there was a span of 22 bases. There are 17 residues in the CDR3. The CDR3 here is CASSYLGRVFQSDEQYF. In DNA form, the CDR3 reads TGTGCCAGCAGTTACCTGGGGCGGGTTTTCCAATCAGACGAGCAGTACTTC.

This clonotype has just one count. The J gene is TRBJ1-5, the V gene TRBV7-2, with a tentative D call TRBD1 (5 bases). V lost 4 bases to trimming and J lost 3 bases, with 10 bases between them. The CDR3 is 14 residues long. The germline CDR1 and CDR2 sequences are SGHTA and FQGNSA. CDR3 sequence reads: CASSYQGVNQPQHF. The DNA for the CDR3 is TGTGCCAGCAGCTACCAGGGTGTCAATCAGCCCCAGCATTTT.

This clonotype was counted many times. The chain is built from TRBV3-1 and TRBJ2-7; D is perhaps TRBD1 (5 bases). Germline CDR1 LGHDT, CDR2 YNNKEL (reference sequence). V lost 4 bases and J lost 4, with 14 bases in between. The CDR3 is 14 residues long. This chain's CDR3 is CASSPQGIRYEQYF. CDR3 nucleotide sequence: TGTGCCAGCAGCCCGCAGGGTATCAGATACGAGCAGTACTTC.

This clonotype was picked up many times. The chain employs TRBV4-3 and TRBJ2-3; 10 bases match TRBD1. This CDR3 comprises 17 residues. The ends lost 2 bases at V and 3 bases at J; junction bases unmatched: 8. Germline assignment: CDR1 LGHNA and CDR2 YSLEER. The CDR3 bases are TGCGCCAGCAGCCAACTAATGACAGGGGGCTCGACAGATACGCAGTATTTT. It encodes CASSQLMTGGSTDTQYF.

This clonotype was seen more than once but under ten times. The chain has TRBV18 and TRBJ2-1; D is possibly TRBD2 (5 bases). The CDR3 runs 13 residues. With 3 bases removed from V and 7 bases from J, the gap between germline ends came to 10 bases. Germline CDR1 and CDR2: KGHSH and LQKENI. The CDR3 spells CASSPTRGNEQFF. The CDR3 DNA follows: TGTGCCAGCTCACCGACCCGAGGGAATGAGCAGTTCTTC.

Concerning this clonotype: A much bigger clone sits one base away, suggesting this may be a read error. No conserved phenylalanine or tryptophan ends this CDR3, so it is likely a read error. The genes are TRBV12-3 or TRBV12-4 and TRBJ2-2, with D hard to call. V shed 6 bases and J shed 1 base, with 18 bases lying between them. The CDR3 consists of 17 residues. The CDR3 DNA is TGTGCCAGCAGCCTCCTCATAGCTGATTGGAACACCGGGGAGCTGTTTCTT. Translation: CASSLLIADWNTGELFL.

This clonotype has ten or more counts. The chain is built from TRBV12-3 or TRBV12-4 and TRBJ2-3; D unresolved. CDR3 length equals 11 residues. Trimming left V 7 bases short and J 6 bases short, with 8 bases between. The CDR3 DNA follows: TGTGCCAGCACCTCTGGGGATACGCAGTATTTT. This translates into CASTSGDTQYF.

As regards this clonotype: The junction shows a germline mismatch at one end, possibly a read error. The chain links TRBV20-1 to TRBJ2-2, with 8 bases identical to TRBD1. The CDR3 covers 14 residues. In germline, CDR1 is DFQATT, CDR2 SNEGSKA (reference sequence). In DNA form, the CDR3 reads TGCAGTGCTAGTAGACAGGGGAACACCGGGGGGCTGTTTTTT. This codes for CSASRQGNTGGLFF.

A few counts support this clonotype. Being one base from a much bigger clone, this may be a read error. The chain combines TRBV30 with TRBJ2-7, with 10 positions matching TRBD1. The germline CDR1 and CDR2 sequences are GTSNPN and SVGIG (reference sequence). V lost 5 bases and J lost 3; bases outside the gene matches: 4. CDR3 length equals 13 residues. CDR3 DNA: TGTGCCTGGGGGAGGGACAGGGGCTACGAGCAGTACTTC. Amino acids: CAWGRDRGYEQYF.

This clonotype was detected many times. The chain combines TRBV12-3 or TRBV12-4 with TRBJ2-3, with 7 bases fitting TRBD1. The CDR3 sequence is 16 residues long. The V and J ends lost 4 bases and 2 bases, in that order; junction bases with no gene match: 9. DNA for the CDR3: TGTGCCAGCAGTTCATCGGACAGGTTTGACACAGATACGCAGTATTTT. Translation gives CASSSSDRFDTDTQYF.

Remarks on this clonotype: The conserved phenylalanine or tryptophan normally closing the CDR3 is absent here, so this likely arose from a read error. The chain couples TRBV30 to TRBJ2-3; D perhaps matches TRBD2 (6 bases). Trimming shortened V by 3 bases and J by 7 bases, and 11 bases separated the two germline ends. The CDR3 contains 12 residues. Germline lookup yields CDR1 GTSNPN and CDR2 SVGIG (reference sequence). The CDR3 loop is CAWRKGGYTQYS. The CDR3 nucleotides read TGTGCCTGGAGGAAAGGAGGGTATACGCAGTATTCT.

This clonotype was seen ten or more times. The J gene is TRBJ2-7, the V gene TRBV20-1; 12 nucleotides match TRBD2. Trimming at V came to 5 bases and at J to 7 bases, leaving 9 bases not matched to a gene. The CDR3 is 14 amino acids. The germline V gene has CDR1 DFQATT and CDR2 SNEGSKA (reference sequence). CDR3 nucleotide sequence: TGCAGTGCTTCCCGGACTAGCGGGGTGAGGGAGCAGTACTTC. This encodes CSASRTSGVREQYF.

Comments on this clonotype: With a much larger clone just one base away, this may be a read error. The rearrangement links TRBV12-3 or TRBV12-4 to TRBJ1-2; no reliable D call. The CDR3 contains 13 residues. The CDR3 loop reads CACSLEVLGGYTF. The CDR3 bases are TGTGCCTGCAGCCTGGAGGTTCTGGGGGGCTACACCTTC.

This clonotype was detected many times. This sequence joins TRBV4-2 and TRBJ2-3, with 8 bases identical to TRBD2. CDR3 length equals 16 residues. Per the germline V gene, CDR1 is LGHNA and CDR2 is YNFKEQ. V dropped 1 base and J dropped 2; count of bases not matched to a gene: 5. The CDR3 here is CASSQVQLAVTDTQYF. The CDR3 region has the DNA TGTGCCAGCAGCCAAGTACAACTAGCGGTCACAGATACGCAGTATTTT.

This clonotype occurred many times. The chain carries TRBV20-1 and TRBJ2-3; D call uncertain. From germline, CDR1 is DFQATT and CDR2 SNEGSKA (reference sequence). The CDR3 has 12 residues. Trimming left V 0 bases short and J 6 bases short, with 7 bases between. This chain's CDR3 is CSARDTLDTQYF. CDR3 sequence (DNA): TGCAGTGCTAGAGATACCCTGGATACGCAGTATTTT.

This clonotype was recorded many times. CDR3 nucleotide sequence: TGTGCCAGCTCACGGGGGGCCGGCACCTACGAGCAGTACTTC. It is translated as CASSRGAGTYEQYF. V usage is TRBV18 and J usage is TRBJ2-7, with D possibly called TRBD1 or TRBD2 (6 bases each). CDR3 size: 14 residues. Looked up from germline, CDR1 is KGHSH and CDR2 is LQKENI. V lost 4 bases, J lost 2 bases, and 12 bases lay in between.

For this clonotype: Only one base separates this from a far larger clonotype, so it likely reflects a read error. DNA of the CDR3: TGTGCCCGCAGTGGGTGGGAGAATGAAAAACTGTTTTTT. Its protein is CARSGWENEKLFF. The genes are TRBV12-3 or TRBV12-4 and TRBJ1-4; D gene uncertain. The length of the CDR3 is 13 residues.

Remarks on this clonotype: A much larger clonotype is one base distant, so this may be a read error. The V gene is TRBV18, the J gene TRBJ2-2; weak D call: TRBD2 (5 bases). The CDR3 consists of 12 residues. Germline V gene sequence: CDR1 KGHSH, CDR2 LQKENI. This CDR3 reads CASSPPIGELLF. DNA of the CDR3: TGTGCCAGCTCACCACCTATCGGGGAGCTGCTTTTT.

The chain combines TRBV11-2 with TRBJ2-1; unclear D gene. The CDR3 is made up of 18 amino acids. Deletions cut 1 base from V and 4 bases from J, with 20 bases between. The germline V gene encodes CDR1 SGHAT and CDR2 FQNNGV. CDR3 loop: CASSLAFRGAYPYNEQFF. The CDR3 nucleotides are TGTGCCAGCAGCTTAGCGTTTAGAGGAGCCTACCCTTACAATGAGCAGTTCTTC. Drawing the rest from reference TRBV11-2 and TRBJ2-1, the complete variable domain is EAGVAQSPRYKIIEKRQSVAFWCNPISGHATLYWYQQILGQGPKLLIQFQNNGVVDDSQLPKDRFSAERLKGVDSTLKIQPAKLEDSAVYLCASSLAFRGAYPYNEQFFGPGTRLTVL.

This clonotype was seen repeatedly, ten times or more. This chain joins TRBV7-9 and TRBJ1-1; no clear D. V was cut by 6 bases and J by 3 bases, with 14 bases left in between. The CDR3 has 14 amino acids. CDR1 and CDR2 from the germline V gene are SEHNR and FQNEAQ (reference sequence). The CDR3 nucleotides are TGTGCCAGCAGTCGACTAGGCGGGGACACTGAAGCTTTCTTT. It yields the protein CASSRLGGDTEAFF.

This clonotype was recorded at least ten times. The chain carries TRBV7-2 and TRBJ2-7; D remains unclear. The V and J ends lost 1 base and 0 bases respectively, with 10 bases between them. The V gene's germline CDR1 is SGHTA and CDR2 FQGNSA. CDR3 size: 15 residues. CDR3 coding DNA: TGTGCCAGCAGCTTAGAACAGATGAGCTCCTACGAGCAGTACTTC. Translated, it gives CASSLEQMSSYEQYF.